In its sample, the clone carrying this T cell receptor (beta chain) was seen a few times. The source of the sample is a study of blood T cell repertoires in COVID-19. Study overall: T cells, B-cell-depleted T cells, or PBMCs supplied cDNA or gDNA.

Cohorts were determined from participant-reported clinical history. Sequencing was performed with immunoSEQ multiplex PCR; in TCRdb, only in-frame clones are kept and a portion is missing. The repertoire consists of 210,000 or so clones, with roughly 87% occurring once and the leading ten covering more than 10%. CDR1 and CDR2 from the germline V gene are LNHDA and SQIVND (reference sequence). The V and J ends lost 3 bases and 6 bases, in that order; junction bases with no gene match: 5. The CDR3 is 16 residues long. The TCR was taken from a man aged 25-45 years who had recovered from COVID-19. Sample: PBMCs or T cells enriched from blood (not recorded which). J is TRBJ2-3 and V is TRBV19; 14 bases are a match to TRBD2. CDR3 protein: CASSIGLAGGLDTQYF. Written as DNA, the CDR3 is TGTGCCAGTAGTATCGGACTAGCGGGAGGTTTGGATACGCAGTATTTT.